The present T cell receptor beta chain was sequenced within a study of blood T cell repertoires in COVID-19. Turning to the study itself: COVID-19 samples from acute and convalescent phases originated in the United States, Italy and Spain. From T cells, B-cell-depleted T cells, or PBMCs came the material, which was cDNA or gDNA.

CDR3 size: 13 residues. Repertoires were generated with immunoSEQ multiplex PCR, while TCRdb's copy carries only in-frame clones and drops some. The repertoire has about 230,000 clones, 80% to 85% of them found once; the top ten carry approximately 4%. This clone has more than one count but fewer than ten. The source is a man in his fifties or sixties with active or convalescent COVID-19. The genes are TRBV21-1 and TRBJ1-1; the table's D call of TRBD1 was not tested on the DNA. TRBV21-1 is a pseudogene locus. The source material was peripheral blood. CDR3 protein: CASSKYIDTEAFF. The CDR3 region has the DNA TGTGCCAGCAGCAAATACATCGATACTGAAGCTTTCTTT.